Listed here are 18 T cell receptor beta chains from one sample, sequenced in a study of blood T cell repertoires in COVID-19. Using immunoSEQ multiplex PCR, the repertoire was profiled, and TCRdb retains in-frame clones only, with some absent. The table shows more than 250,000 clones, with more than 90% occurring only once. What was sequenced was PBMCs or T cells enriched from blood (not recorded which). The receptors stem from a woman aged 30 to 39 who had recovered from COVID-19.

The chain has TRBV19 and TRBJ2-1; 14 bases line up with TRBD2. From germline, CDR1 is LNHDA and CDR2 SQIVND (reference sequence). The CDR3 spans 16 residues. V was clipped by 5 bases and J by 8 bases; unmatched bases: 8. The CDR3 here is CASSERLAGGPDEQFF. CDR3 sequence (DNA): TGTGCCAGTAGTGAAAGACTAGCGGGAGGGCCGGATGAGCAGTTCTTC.

The chain links TRBV6-2 or TRBV6-3 to TRBJ1-1, with 10 bases identical to TRBD1. J was trimmed by 4 bases and V by 0 bases; bases with no gene match: 11. Germline V CDR1 and CDR2: MNHEY, SVGEGT. The CDR3 extends over 18 amino acids. The CDR3 bases are TGTGCCAGCAGTTACTCGATTTTTCGGGACAGGGGTATCACTGAAGCTTTCTTT. As protein: CASSYSIFRDRGITEAFF.

The chain recombines TRBV19 with TRBJ2-4; no clear D gene. The CDR3 is 13 amino acids. CDR1 and CDR2 (germline): LNHDA, SQIVND (reference sequence). The V end was cut by 7 bases, the J end by 0 bases, with 7 bases between. The CDR3 spells CASNNLAKNIQYF. The CDR3 DNA reads as TGTGCCAGTAATAACTTAGCCAAAAACATTCAGTACTTC.

The chain carries TRBV5-1 and TRBJ2-5, with 7 bases aligning to TRBD1. CDR3 length equals 17 residues. With V trimmed by 0 bases and J by 1 base, 9 bases remained unmatched. Germline V gene data show CDR1 as SGHRS and CDR2 as YFSETQ. The CDR3 nucleotides read TGCGCCAGCAGCTTGGGGGACAGCCACCTTACCCAAGAGACCCAGTACTTC. Amino acid sequence: CASSLGDSHLTQETQYF.

The chain carries TRBV19 and TRBJ1-1, with D unclear. With 2 bases removed from V and 6 bases from J, the gap between germline ends came to 13 bases. CDR1 and CDR2 (germline): LNHDA, SQIVND (reference sequence). CDR3 size: 14 residues. The CDR3 DNA sequence: TGTGCCAGTAGTATAAGCGCCCCGGCCTCTGAAGCTTTCTTT. It yields the protein CASSISAPASEAFF.

This chain links TRBV2 with TRBJ2-1; D unclear. V lost 3 bases and J lost 6, with 12 bases in between. Per germline, CDR1 SNHLY and CDR2 FYNNEI. The CDR3 length is 14 residues. The CDR3 sequence: CASSDAITPNEQFF. The CDR3 DNA reads TGTGCCAGCAGTGACGCTATCACGCCCAATGAGCAGTTCTTC.

This clone was observed once. The chain has TRBV7-2 and TRBJ2-3, with D possibly TRBD1 on 5 matching bases. This CDR3 contains 16 residues. V lost 1 base to trimming and J lost 4 bases, with 15 bases between them. Germline V gene sequence: CDR1 SGHTA, CDR2 FQGNSA. CDR3 protein: CASSLDRIGQADTQYF. The CDR3 nucleotides read TGTGCCAGCAGCTTAGACAGGATAGGTCAGGCAGATACGCAGTATTTT.

The rearrangement links TRBV29-1 to TRBJ2-1, with 9 nucleotides matching TRBD1. The length of the CDR3 is 15 residues. J lost 3 bases, V lost 6 bases, and 9 bases had no gene match. Germline CDR1 reads SQVTM; CDR2 reads ANQGSEA. DNA of the CDR3: TGCAGCGTATCAAGGGACAGGGTAGTCTACAATGAGCAGTTCTTC. Encoded protein: CSVSRDRVVYNEQFF.

The V and J genes are TRBV28 and TRBJ2-3, with D perhaps TRBD2 (6 bases). The germline gives CDR1 MDHEN, CDR2 SYDVKM. V was trimmed by 7 bases and J by 0 bases, leaving 26 bases between them. The CDR3 spans 19 residues. The CDR3 DNA reads TGTGCCAGCACCCCCCGGGAGACCAGCTTAGGGTCTAGCACAGATACGCAGTATTTT. Its translation: CASTPRETSLGSSTDTQYF. The full variable domain, with the rest looked up from reference TRBV28 and TRBJ2-3, is DVKVTQSSRYLVKRTGEKVFLECVQDMDHENMFWYRQDPGLGLRLIYFSYDVKMKEKGDIPEGYSVSREKKERFSLILESASTNQTSMYLCASTPRETSLGSSTDTQYFGPGTRLTVL.

The chain uses TRBV7-2 and TRBJ2-5, with D perhaps TRBD2 (6 bases). CDR3 size: 14 residues. V lost 7 bases, J lost 3 bases, and 15 bases lay in between. Germline lookup yields CDR1 SGHTA and CDR2 FQGNSA. This CDR3 reads CASTPGGLKETQYF. The CDR3 DNA follows: TGTGCCAGCACCCCTGGAGGGCTGAAAGAGACCCAGTACTTC.

The chain joins TRBV12-3 or TRBV12-4 to TRBJ1-5; D is uncertain. Trimming stripped 3 bases from V and 7 bases from J, with 7 bases between. The CDR3 is 12 residues long. The CDR3 sequence: CASSFFRQPQHF. The CDR3 region has the DNA TGTGCCAGCAGTTTTTTTCGGCAGCCCCAGCATTTT.

The chain employs TRBV10-3 and TRBJ2-7; D remains ambiguous. Germline V gives CDR1 ENHRY, CDR2 SYGVKD. This CDR3 region has 15 residues. The germline V and J ends were trimmed by 4 bases and 0 bases, with 13 bases remaining between them. The CDR3 DNA sequence: TGTGCCATCAGTGGAAGTGACACGAGCTCCTACGAGCAGTACTTC. Its translation is CAISGSDTSSYEQYF.

The chain's CDR3 is CASSVTQGAGGYTF. The CDR3 DNA reads as TGTGCCAGCAGCGTTACCCAGGGGGCTGGCGGCTACACCTTC. The chain combines TRBV9 with TRBJ1-2, with 8 bases aligning to TRBD1. Germline-derived CDR1 and CDR2 are SGDLS and YYNGEE. CDR3 length equals 14 residues. V lost 2 bases, J lost 8 bases, and 8 bases stayed unmatched.

V and J are TRBV15 and TRBJ1-1, with 11 bases matching TRBD1. V shed 5 bases, J shed 7 bases, and the junction held 9 bases outside the gene matches. The CDR3 is 15 residues long. Looked up from germline, CDR1 is LNHNV and CDR2 is YYDKDF (reference sequence). The CDR3 spells CATSLGQGAFNEAFF. CDR3 in DNA: TGTGCCACCAGCCTCGGACAGGGGGCCTTTAATGAAGCTTTCTTT.

The CDR3 reads CASSSTGTGVYEQYF. DNA of the CDR3: TGTGCCAGCAGCTCTACCGGGACAGGGGTCTACGAGCAGTACTTC. V gene TRBV7-2 combines with J gene TRBJ2-7; 10 bases fit TRBD1. In germline, CDR1 is SGHTA, CDR2 FQGNSA. Trimming took 4 bases from V and 3 from J; bases not matched to a gene: 6. The CDR3 has 15 amino acids.

The V and J genes are TRBV15 and TRBJ2-2; D is perhaps TRBD2 (6 bases). The germline V gene has CDR1 LNHNV and CDR2 YYDKDF (reference sequence). This CDR3 region has 15 residues. V lost 5 bases and J lost 0, with 10 bases in between. This CDR3 reads CATSRPGANTGELFF. In DNA form, the CDR3 reads TGTGCCACCAGCCGACCGGGGGCGAACACCGGGGAGCTGTTTTTT. Based on the CDR3 plus reference TRBV15 and TRBJ2-2, the full variable domain is DAMVIQNPRYQVTQFGKPVTLSCSQTLNHNVMYWYQQKSSQAPKLLFHYYDKDFNNEADTPDNFQSRRPNTSFCFLDIRSPGLGDTAMYLCATSRPGANTGELFFGEGSRLTVL.

The chain joins TRBV7-6 to TRBJ2-7; 7 bases are a match to TRBD1. The CDR3 loop spans 14 amino acids. CDR1 SGHVS and CDR2 FNYEAQ come from the germline V gene. J gave up 2 bases and V 2 bases, and 3 bases lay outside the gene matches. The CDR3 spells CASSLKGAPYEQYF. CDR3 DNA: TGTGCCAGCAGCTTAAAGGGGGCGCCCTACGAGCAGTACTTC.

The J gene is TRBJ2-7, the V gene TRBV2, with unresolved D. This CDR3 spans 14 amino acids. The V gene lost 6 bases and the J gene lost 1 base, with 13 bases spanning the gap. Germline V gene lookup returns CDR1 SNHLY and CDR2 FYNNEI. CDR3 DNA sequence: TGTGCCAGCAGCGCTACAGTGATTTCCTACGAGCAGTACTTC. Amino acids: CASSATVISYEQYF.